One and the same sample provided the 19 T cell receptor beta chains below, sequenced in a study of blood T cell repertoires in COVID-19. Profiled with immunoSEQ multiplex PCR; TCRdb holds only in-frame clones, not every one. Among about 200,000 clones, 85% were seen once, and the ten largest hold roughly 0.91%. Material for sequencing was peripheral blood. Source of these receptors: a man aged 55 to 70 with COVID-19, enrolled during active disease.

The chain is built from TRBV19 and TRBJ2-2, with 7 nucleotides matching TRBD2. This CDR3 comprises 17 residues. Germline V gene data show CDR1 as LNHDA and CDR2 as SQIVND (reference sequence). Trimming took 3 bases from V and 6 from J; bases not matched to a gene: 13. The CDR3 DNA follows: TGTGCCAGTAGTATTTTCCGTGGGAGGGTCGGGGCCGGGGAGCTGTTTTTT. Translating gives CASSIFRGRVGAGELFF.

This chain links TRBV11-2 with TRBJ2-1; no reliable D call. This CDR3 is built from 12 residues. Germline loops: CDR1 SGHAT, CDR2 FQNNGV. Deletions cut 1 base from V and 13 bases from J, with 11 bases between. CDR3 nucleotide sequence: TGTGCCAGCAGCTTAGGGAGAGGCCCCCAGTTCTTC. It encodes CASSLGRGPQFF. The complete variable domain, with remaining parts taken from reference TRBV11-2 and TRBJ2-1, reads EAGVAQSPRYKIIEKRQSVAFWCNPISGHATLYWYQQILGQGPKLLIQFQNNGVVDDSQLPKDRFSAERLKGVDSTLKIQPAKLEDSAVYLCASSLGRGPQFFGPGTRLTVL.

This sequence joins TRBV3-1 (or the pseudogene TRBV3-2) and TRBJ1-2, with a tentative D call TRBD1 (6 bases). CDR3 size: 15 residues. Per germline, CDR1 LGHDT and CDR2 YNNKEL (reference sequence). The V gene lost 3 bases and the J gene lost 8 bases, with 19 bases spanning the gap. The CDR3 region is CASSHLCGGGGGYTF. The CDR3 coding sequence is TGTGCCAGCAGCCATTTGTGCGGGGGCGGGGGGGGCTACACCTTC.

This chain uses TRBV5-4 with TRBJ1-2, with 9 bases lining up with TRBD1. Unmatched junction bases numbered 5, after V lost 4 bases and J lost 4 bases. CDR3 length equals 14 residues. Germline V lookup: CDR1 SGHNT, CDR2 YYREEE (reference sequence). The CDR3 loop is CASSPGQGRYGYTF. The CDR3 DNA is TGTGCCAGCAGCCCGGGACAGGGCCGCTATGGCTACACCTTC.

V usage is TRBV6-5 and J usage is TRBJ1-6; the D gene is possibly TRBD1 (5 bases). The V end lost 6 bases, the J end lost 3 bases, and 12 bases lay between the germline ends. Germline loops: CDR1 MNHEY, CDR2 SVGAGI. The CDR3 spans 15 residues. The CDR3 coding sequence is TGTGCCAGCAGCGTCGCGGGGCTCTATAATTCACCCCTCCACTTT. Residues: CASSVAGLYNSPLHF.

This chain links TRBV28 with TRBJ2-7; TRBD2 might be the D (6 bases). V dropped 4 bases and J dropped 6 bases, with 10 bases sitting between them. The CDR3 covers 12 residues. Germline V gives CDR1 MDHEN, CDR2 SYDVKM. The CDR3, as DNA: TGTGCCAGCAGTTACTCGGGGGTCGAGCAGTACTTC. Its protein product is CASSYSGVEQYF.

The CDR3 spells CASSSQTGGSYNEQFF. The CDR3 bases are TGTGCCAGCAGTTCCCAGACAGGGGGAAGTTACAATGAGCAGTTCTTC. The chain couples TRBV27 to TRBJ2-1; 9 nucleotides line up with TRBD1. V trimming: 4 bases; J trimming: 4 bases; junction bases outside the gene matches: 8. The CDR3 is made up of 16 amino acids. CDR1 is MNHEY and CDR2 is SMNVEV in the germline V gene (reference sequence).

J is TRBJ2-1 and V is TRBV27, with 9 bases matching TRBD2. The germline V gene has CDR1 MNHEY and CDR2 SMNVEV (reference sequence). The junction had 9 bases not matched to a gene; V was cut back by 6 bases and J by 3 bases. This CDR3 is built from 16 residues. CDR3 loop: CASSSGGAGGYNEQFF. In nucleotides, the CDR3 is TGTGCCAGCAGCTCCGGAGGAGCGGGGGGCTACAATGAGCAGTTCTTC.

This chain joins TRBV9 and TRBJ1-4, with D perhaps matching TRBD1 (6 bases). The germline gives CDR1 SGDLS, CDR2 YYNGEE. V lost 3 bases and J 8 bases, leaving 20 bases between the germline ends. CDR3 length equals 16 residues. This CDR3 reads CASSAMGAGEAEKLFF. The CDR3 nucleotides read TGTGCCAGCAGCGCCATGGGGGCGGGGGAGGCGGAAAAACTGTTTTTT. Full variable domain (rest looked up from reference TRBV9 and TRBJ1-4): DSGVTQTPKHLITATGQRVTLRCSPRSGDLSVYWYQQSLDQGLQFLIQYYNGEERAKGNILERFSAQQFPDLHSELNLSSLELGDSALYFCASSAMGAGEAEKLFFGSGTQLSVL.

V and J are TRBV12-2 and TRBJ2-1; the D call of TRBD2 is as the table states it, not checked on the DNA. TRBV12-2 is a recognized pseudogene. The CDR3 spans 17 residues. CDR3 coding DNA: TGTGCAAGTCGCTTAGCTCCGGTCGGAGGGGCCTACAATGAGCAGTTCTTC. Its protein is CASRLAPVGGAYNEQFF.

The J gene is TRBJ2-6, the V gene TRBV7-9; tentatively, D is TRBD2 (6 bases). With 3 bases removed from V and 0 bases from J, the gap between germline ends came to 9 bases. There are 16 residues in the CDR3. Germline CDR1 and CDR2: SEHNR and FQNEAQ (reference sequence). CDR3 amino acids: CASSLGGVSGANVLTF. The CDR3 coding sequence is TGTGCCAGCAGCTTGGGCGGGGTCTCTGGGGCCAACGTCCTGACTTTC.

The rearrangement links TRBV4-1 to TRBJ1-2, with D perhaps TRBD1 (6 bases). Trimming pared 3 bases from V and 2 bases from J, leaving 16 bases between. Germline V gives CDR1 MGHRA, CDR2 YSYEKL. There are 16 residues in the CDR3. In DNA, the CDR3 is TGCGCCAGCAGCCATTTCTCGGGGGGCTCCAACTATGGCTACACCTTC. Its translation is CASSHFSGGSNYGYTF.

The J gene is TRBJ1-1, the V gene TRBV6-5; 9 bases line up with TRBD1. Trimming took 7 bases from V and 3 from J; bases not matched to a gene: 6. Germline lookup yields CDR1 MNHEY and CDR2 SVGAGI. The CDR3 spans 14 residues. CDR3 in DNA: TGTGCCAGCAACGGACAGGGGAGATACACTGAAGCTTTCTTT. Protein product: CASNGQGRYTEAFF.

This chain uses TRBV6-5 with TRBJ2-1, with D possibly TRBD1 on 6 matching bases. CDR1 MNHEY and CDR2 SVGAGI come from the germline V gene. This CDR3 spans 13 amino acids. V was trimmed by 6 bases and J by 4 bases, leaving 10 bases between them. In nucleotides, the CDR3 is TGTGCCAGCAGCCAGGGGTTTTACAATGAGCAGTTCTTC. Its translation: CASSQGFYNEQFF.

The J gene is TRBJ2-2, the V gene TRBV5-1; TRBD1 aligns across 9 bases. The CDR3 extends over 16 amino acids. The V and J ends lost 3 bases and 5 bases, in that order; junction bases with no gene match: 8. Germline assignment: CDR1 SGHRS and CDR2 YFSETQ. Here the CDR3 DNA reads TGCGCCAGCAGCTCTACAGGGGGCGAGTATACCGGGGAGCTGTTTTTT. Its protein product is CASSSTGGEYTGELFF.

This clone was seen more than once but under ten times. This chain links TRBV12-5 with TRBJ1-1, with D perhaps matching TRBD1 (5 bases). CDR3 length: 11 amino acids. Germline CDR1 reads LGHNT; CDR2 reads FRNRAP. The germline V and J ends were trimmed by 8 bases and 5 bases, with 9 bases remaining between them. The CDR3 region is CASSSGTEAFF. The CDR3 bases are TGTGCTAGTTCCTCAGGGACTGAAGCTTTCTTT.

CDR3 nucleotides: TGCGCCAGCAGCGCGGGACTGACAAATCAGCCCCAGCATTTT. Translation gives CASSAGLTNQPQHF. The V and J genes are TRBV4-1 and TRBJ1-5; possibly TRBD1 for D (5 bases). The V gene lost 5 bases and the J gene lost 4 bases, with 12 bases spanning the gap. The CDR3 runs 14 residues. Germline V gene data show CDR1 as MGHRA and CDR2 as YSYEKL.

The rearrangement links TRBV4-2 to TRBJ1-2; D is unresolved. V lost 0 bases to trimming and J lost 5 bases, with 13 bases between them. Germline loops: CDR1 LGHNA, CDR2 YNFKEQ. CDR3 length: 15 residues. The CDR3 DNA follows: TGTGCCAGCAGCCAAGATCGTTGGCGGGGTTATGGCTACACCTTC. Translated: CASSQDRWRGYGYTF.

The rearrangement joins TRBV5-1 to TRBJ1-3; TRBD1 might be the D (6 bases). CDR1 is SGHRS and CDR2 is YFSETQ in the germline V gene. V was shortened by 2 bases and J by 3 bases, with 15 bases between the two germline ends. This CDR3 region has 16 residues. The CDR3 region has the DNA TGCGCCAGCAGCTTTGGGGGGGCCACCAGTGGAAACACCATATATTTT. Translation gives CASSFGGATSGNTIYF.